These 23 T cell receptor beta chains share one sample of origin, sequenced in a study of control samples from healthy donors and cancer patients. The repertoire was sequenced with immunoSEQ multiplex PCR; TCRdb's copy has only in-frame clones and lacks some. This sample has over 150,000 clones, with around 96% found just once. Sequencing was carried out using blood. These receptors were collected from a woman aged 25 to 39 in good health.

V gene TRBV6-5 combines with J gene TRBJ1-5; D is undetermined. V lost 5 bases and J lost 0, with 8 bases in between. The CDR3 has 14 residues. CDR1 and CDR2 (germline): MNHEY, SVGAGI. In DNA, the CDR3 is TGTGCCAGCAGTACTGCGGTTAGCAATCAGCCCCAGCATTTT. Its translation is CASSTAVSNQPQHF.

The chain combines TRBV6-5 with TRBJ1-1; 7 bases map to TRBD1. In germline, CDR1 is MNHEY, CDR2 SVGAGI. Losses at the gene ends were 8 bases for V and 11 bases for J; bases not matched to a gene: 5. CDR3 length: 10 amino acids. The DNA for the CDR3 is TGTGCCAGCCATAGGGGGCGGGCTTTCTTT. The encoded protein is CASHRGRAFF.

The CDR3 loop is CSASEGQIGEKLFF. As DNA, the CDR3 is TGCAGTGCTAGTGAGGGACAGATAGGTGAAAAACTGTTTTTT. V gene TRBV20-1 combines with J gene TRBJ1-4, with TRBD1 identical over 7 bases. The CDR3 sequence is 14 residues long. With 3 bases clipped from V and 7 bases from J, the junction kept 8 bases outside the gene matches. Germline lookup yields CDR1 DFQATT and CDR2 SNEGSKA (reference sequence).

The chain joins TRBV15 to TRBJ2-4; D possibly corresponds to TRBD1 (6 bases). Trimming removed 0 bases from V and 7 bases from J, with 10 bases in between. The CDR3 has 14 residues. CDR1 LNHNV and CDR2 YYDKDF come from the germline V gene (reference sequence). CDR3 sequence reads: CATSREGARNIQYF. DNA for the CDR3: TGTGCCACCAGCAGAGAGGGGGCCAGGAACATTCAGTACTTC.

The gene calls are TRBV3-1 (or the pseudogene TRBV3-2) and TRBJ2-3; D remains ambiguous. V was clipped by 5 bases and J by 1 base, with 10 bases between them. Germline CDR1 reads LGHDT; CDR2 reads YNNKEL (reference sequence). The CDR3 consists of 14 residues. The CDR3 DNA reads TGTGCCAGCAGCATGTTAGTGGGCACAGATACGCAGTATTTT. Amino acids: CASSMLVGTDTQYF.

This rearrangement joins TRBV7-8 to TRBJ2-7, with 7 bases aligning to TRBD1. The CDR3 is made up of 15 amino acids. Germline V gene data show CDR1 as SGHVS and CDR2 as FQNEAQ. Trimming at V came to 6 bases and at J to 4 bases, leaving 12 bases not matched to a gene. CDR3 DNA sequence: TGTGCCAGCAGGGGATACGAGGGGGCGCGGTACGAGCAGTACTTC. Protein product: CASRGYEGARYEQYF.

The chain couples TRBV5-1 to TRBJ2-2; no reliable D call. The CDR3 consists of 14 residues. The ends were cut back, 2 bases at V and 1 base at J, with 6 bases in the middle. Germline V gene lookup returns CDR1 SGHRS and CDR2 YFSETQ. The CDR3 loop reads CASSFTGNTGELFF. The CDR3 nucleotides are TGCGCCAGCAGCTTTACTGGGAACACCGGGGAGCTGTTTTTT.

DNA for the CDR3: TGTGCCAGCAGCCGACTTGGGAGAAGTTACGAGCAGTACTTC. Translated: CASSRLGRSYEQYF. The chain couples TRBV14 to TRBJ2-7; maybe TRBD2 (5 bases). V lost 4 bases and J lost 4, with 14 bases in between. CDR1 and CDR2 from the germline V gene are SGHDN and FVKESK. This CDR3 comprises 14 residues.

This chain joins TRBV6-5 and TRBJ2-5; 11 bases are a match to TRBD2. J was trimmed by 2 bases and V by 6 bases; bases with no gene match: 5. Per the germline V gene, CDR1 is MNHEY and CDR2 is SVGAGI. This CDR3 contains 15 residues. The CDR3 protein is CASRATSGAQETQYF. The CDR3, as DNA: TGTGCCAGCAGGGCGACTAGCGGGGCACAAGAGACCCAGTACTTC.

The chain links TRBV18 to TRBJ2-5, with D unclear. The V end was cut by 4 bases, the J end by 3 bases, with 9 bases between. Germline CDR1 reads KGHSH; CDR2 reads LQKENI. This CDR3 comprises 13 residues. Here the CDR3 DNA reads TGTGCCAGCTCACTGGACCGCAAAGAGACCCAGTACTTC. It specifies CASSLDRKETQYF.

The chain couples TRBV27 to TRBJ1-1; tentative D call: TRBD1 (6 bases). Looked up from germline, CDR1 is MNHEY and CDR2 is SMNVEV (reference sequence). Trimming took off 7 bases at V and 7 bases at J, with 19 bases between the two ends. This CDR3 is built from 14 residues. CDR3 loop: CASTPGRGKGEAFF. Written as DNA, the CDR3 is TGTGCCAGCACCCCGGGGAGGGGGAAGGGTGAAGCTTTCTTT.

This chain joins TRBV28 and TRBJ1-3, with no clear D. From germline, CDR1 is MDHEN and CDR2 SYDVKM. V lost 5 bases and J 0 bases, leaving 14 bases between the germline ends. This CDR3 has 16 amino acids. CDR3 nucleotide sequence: TGTGCCAGCAGTCTAGACTCTCGGATCTCTGGAAACACCATATATTTT. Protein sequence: CASSLDSRISGNTIYF.

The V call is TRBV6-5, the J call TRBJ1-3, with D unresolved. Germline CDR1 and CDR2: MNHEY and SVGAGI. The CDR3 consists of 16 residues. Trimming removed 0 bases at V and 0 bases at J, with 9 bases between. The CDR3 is CASSYSEGYSGNTIYF. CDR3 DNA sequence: TGTGCCAGCAGTTACTCCGAGGGCTACTCTGGAAACACCATATATTTT.

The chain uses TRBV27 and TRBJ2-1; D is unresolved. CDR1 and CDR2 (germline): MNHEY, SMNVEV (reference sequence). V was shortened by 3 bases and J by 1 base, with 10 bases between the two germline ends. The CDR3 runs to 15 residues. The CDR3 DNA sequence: TGTGCCAGCAGTTTGGGAATAAGGTCCTACAATGAGCAGTTCTTC. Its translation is CASSLGIRSYNEQFF.

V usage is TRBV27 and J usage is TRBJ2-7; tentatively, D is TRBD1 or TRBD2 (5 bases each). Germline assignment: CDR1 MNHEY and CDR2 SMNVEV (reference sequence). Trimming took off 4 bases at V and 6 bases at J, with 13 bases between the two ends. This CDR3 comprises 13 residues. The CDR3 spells CASSSPGRSEQYF. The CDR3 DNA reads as TGTGCCAGCAGTTCCCCGGGACGGTCCGAGCAGTACTTC.

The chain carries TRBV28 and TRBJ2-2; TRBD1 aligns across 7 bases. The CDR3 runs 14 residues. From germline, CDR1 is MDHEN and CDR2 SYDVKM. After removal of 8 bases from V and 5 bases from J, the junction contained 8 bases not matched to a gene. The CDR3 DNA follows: TGTGCCAGCCTTGGGACAGCCATTACCGGGGAGCTGTTTTTT. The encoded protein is CASLGTAITGELFF.

CDR3 sequence: CATSDPRGGMDYGYTF. Here the CDR3 DNA reads TGTGCCACCAGTGACCCCCGGGGGGGCATGGACTATGGCTACACCTTC. The chain is built from TRBV24-1 and TRBJ1-2; perhaps TRBD1 as D (6 bases). The CDR3 extends over 16 amino acids. Germline CDR1 is KGHDR and CDR2 is SFDVKD. Trimming cost V 4 bases and J 3 bases, with 17 bases left between them.

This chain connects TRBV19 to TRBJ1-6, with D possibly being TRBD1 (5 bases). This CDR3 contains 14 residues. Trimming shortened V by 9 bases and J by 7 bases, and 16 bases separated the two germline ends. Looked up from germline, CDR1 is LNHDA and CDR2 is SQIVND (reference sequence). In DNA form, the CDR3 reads TGTGCCAGCCCCAGGGACCCTTGGAATTCACCCCTCCACTTT. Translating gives CASPRDPWNSPLHF.

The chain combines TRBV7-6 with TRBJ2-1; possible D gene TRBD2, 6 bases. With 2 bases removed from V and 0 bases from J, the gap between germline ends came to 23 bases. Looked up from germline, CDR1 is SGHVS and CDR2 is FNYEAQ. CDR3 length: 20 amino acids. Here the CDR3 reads CASSLPTPSTSESSYNEQFF. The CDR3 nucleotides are TGTGCCAGCAGCTTACCGACCCCCTCGACTAGTGAGAGCTCCTACAATGAGCAGTTCTTC.

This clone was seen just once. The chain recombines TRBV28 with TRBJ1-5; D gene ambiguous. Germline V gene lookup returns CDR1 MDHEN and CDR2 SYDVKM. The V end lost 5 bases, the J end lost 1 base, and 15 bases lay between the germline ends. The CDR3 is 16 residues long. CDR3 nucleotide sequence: TGTGCCAGCAGTCCCTTCCGGGGATTAAGCAATCAGCCCCAGCATTTT. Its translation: CASSPFRGLSNQPQHF.

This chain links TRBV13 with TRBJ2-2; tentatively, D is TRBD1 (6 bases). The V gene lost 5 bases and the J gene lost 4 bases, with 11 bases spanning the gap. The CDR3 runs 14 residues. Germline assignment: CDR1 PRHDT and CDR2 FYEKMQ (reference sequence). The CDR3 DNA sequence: TGTGCCAGCAGCGGACGGACAGTCACCGGGGAGCTGTTTTTT. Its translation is CASSGRTVTGELFF.

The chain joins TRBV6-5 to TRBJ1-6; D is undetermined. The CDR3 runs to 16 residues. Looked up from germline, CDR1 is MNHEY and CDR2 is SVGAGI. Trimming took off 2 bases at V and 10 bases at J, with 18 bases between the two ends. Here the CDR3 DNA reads TGTGCCAGCAGTTACGGGGTGATGGCACGAGAGTCACCCCTCCACTTT. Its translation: CASSYGVMARESPLHF.

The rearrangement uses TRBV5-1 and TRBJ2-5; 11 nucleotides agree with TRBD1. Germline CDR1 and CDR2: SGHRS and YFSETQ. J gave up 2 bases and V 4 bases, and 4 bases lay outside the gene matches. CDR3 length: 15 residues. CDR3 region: CASSLGQGVQETQYF. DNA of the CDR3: TGCGCCAGCAGCCTGGGACAGGGGGTACAAGAGACCCAGTACTTC.